A selection of T cell receptor beta chains follows, all from one sample in a study of blood T cell repertoires in COVID-19. Clones were read by immunoSEQ multiplex PCR, and TCRdb kept only the in-frame ones, dropping some. The sample records nearly 110,000 clones, approximately 90% being singletons. The source material was peripheral blood. The receptors stem from a woman aged 25-40 years with acute or convalescent COVID-19. Each CDR3 is given with its conserved first and last residue. D genes are given only for firm matches. Clone size is given for some rows only: seen once, a few or many times, or a class if the clone is expanded.

len	d_gene	abundance	j_gene	v_gene	CDR3nt	CDR3aa
15	-	-	TRBJ1-5	TRBV19	TGTGCCAGTAGTACGGGGGGAGTGCGCAATCAGCCCCAGCATTTT	CASSTGGVRNQPQHF
14	-	-	TRBJ2-6	TRBV7-9	TGTGCCAGCAGCTTGCGCTCTGGGGCCAACGTCCTGACTTTC	CASSLRSGANVLTF
13	TRBD2	-	TRBJ2-3	TRBV12-3/TRBV12-4	TGTGCCAGCTCAAGCGGGGCGCCAGATACGCAGTATTTT	CASSSGAPDTQYF
13	-	-	TRBJ1-5	TRBV27	TGTGCCAGCAGTTTCGGGGGGAATCAGCCCCAGCATTTT	CASSFGGNQPQHF
16	TRBD1	few	TRBJ1-2	TRBV10-2	TGCGCCAGCAGTGAGCTTCGGACAGGGGGTGGATATGGCTACACCTTC	CASSELRTGGGYGYTF
14	-	once	TRBJ1-1	TRBV19	TGTGCCAGTAGTATGAGGGAGGCGAACACTGAAGCTTTCTTT	CASSMREANTEAFF
13	-	-	TRBJ1-2	TRBV11-2	TGTGCCAGCAGTTCCATAGGGGTCTATGGCTACACCTTC	CASSSIGVYGYTF
14	-	-	TRBJ2-2	TRBV28	TGTGCCAGCAGACCACCCCCCGGGGGCGGGGAGCTGTTTTTT	CASRPPPGGGELFF
15	-	-	TRBJ1-3	TRBV28	TGTGCCAGCAGTTGGGGGGACGACTCTGGAAACACCATATATTTT	CASSWGDDSGNTIYF
14	-	-	TRBJ1-5	TRBV5-1	TGCGCCAGCAGCCACGGGGGGGGCGGAGGGGCCCAGCATTTT	CASSHGGGGGAQHF
15	TRBD1	-	TRBJ2-7	TRBV28	TGTGCCAGCAGTCCACTGGACAGGGACTCCTACGAGCAGTACTTC	CASSPLDRDSYEQYF
13	TRBD1	-	TRBJ2-5	TRBV2	TGTGCCAGCAGTGAGCAGGGGGACGAGACCCAGTACTTC	CASSEQGDETQYF
13	-	-	TRBJ2-1	TRBV13	TGTGCCAGCAGCTTGGGGTTCAGGGATGAGCAGTTCTTC	CASSLGFRDEQFF
15	TRBD1	-	TRBJ1-6	TRBV10-3	TGTGCCATCAGTGAGTCGGGACAGATGTATTCACCCCTCCACTTT	CAISESGQMYSPLHF
13	TRBD2	-	TRBJ2-3	TRBV11-2	TGTGCCAGCAGCAGGACTAGCGGAGATACGCAGTATTTT	CASSRTSGDTQYF
13	TRBD1	-	TRBJ1-1	TRBV7-3	TGTGCCAGCAGCCTGCCGGGGACAGGGTTTTTTTTCTTT	CASSLPGTGFFFF
18	TRBD2	-	TRBJ2-3	TRBV4-2	TGTGCCAGCAGCCGACAAGGACTCCTAGCGGGAAACACAGATACGCAGTATTTT	CASSRQGLLAGNTDTQYF
18	-	-	TRBJ2-1	TRBV15	TGTGCCACCAGCAGAGATTGGGGGGCGGGAGTATCCTACAATGAGCAGTTCTTC	CATSRDWGAGVSYNEQFF
12	-	few	TRBJ1-1	TRBV5-1	TGCGCCAGCAGCTTACTCGGACAGGAAGCTTTCTTT	CASSLLGQEAFF